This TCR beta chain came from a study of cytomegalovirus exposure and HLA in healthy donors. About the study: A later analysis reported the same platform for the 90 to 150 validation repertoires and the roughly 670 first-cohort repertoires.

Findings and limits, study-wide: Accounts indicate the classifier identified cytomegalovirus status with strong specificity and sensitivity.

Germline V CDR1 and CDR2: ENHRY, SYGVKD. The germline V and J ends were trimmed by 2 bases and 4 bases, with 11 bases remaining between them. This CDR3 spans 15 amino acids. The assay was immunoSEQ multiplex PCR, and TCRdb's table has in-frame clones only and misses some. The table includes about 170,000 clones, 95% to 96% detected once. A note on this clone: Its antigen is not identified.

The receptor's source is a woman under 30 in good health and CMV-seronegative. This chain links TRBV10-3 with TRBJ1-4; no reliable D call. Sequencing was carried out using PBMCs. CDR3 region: CAISERAGGNEKLFF. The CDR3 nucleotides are TGTGCCATCAGTGAGAGGGCCGGAGGTAATGAAAAACTGTTTTTT.